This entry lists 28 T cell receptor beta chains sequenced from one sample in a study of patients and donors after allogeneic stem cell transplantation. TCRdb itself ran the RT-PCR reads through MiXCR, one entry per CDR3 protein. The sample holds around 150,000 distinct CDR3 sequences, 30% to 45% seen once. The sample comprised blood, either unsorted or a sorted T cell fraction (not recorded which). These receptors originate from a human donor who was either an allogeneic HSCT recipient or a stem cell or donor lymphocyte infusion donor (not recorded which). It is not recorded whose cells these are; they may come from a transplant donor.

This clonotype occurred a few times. CDR3 sequence (DNA): TGCAGCGTTGAAGTACAGGGACACAACTACGAGCAGTACTTC. It codes for CSVEVQGHNYEQYF. J is TRBJ2-7 and V is TRBV29-1; tentative D call: TRBD1 (6 bases). Trimming removed 1 base from V and 3 bases from J, with 13 bases in between. Per the germline V gene, CDR1 is SQVTM and CDR2 is ANQGSEA. CDR3 length equals 14 residues.

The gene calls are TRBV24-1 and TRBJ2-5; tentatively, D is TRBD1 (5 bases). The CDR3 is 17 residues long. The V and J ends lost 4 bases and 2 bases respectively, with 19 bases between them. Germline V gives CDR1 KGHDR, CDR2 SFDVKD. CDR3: CATSEHLGVQGQETQYF. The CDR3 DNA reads TGTGCCACCAGTGAGCACCTTGGGGTGCAGGGACAAGAGACCCAGTACTTC.

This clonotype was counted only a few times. This chain's CDR3 is CASSCCAISGNTIYF. The CDR3 DNA reads as TGCGCCAGCAGCTGTTGTGCGATCTCTGGAAACACCATATATTTT. The genes are TRBV5-1 and TRBJ1-3; no reliable D call. V was trimmed by 3 bases and J by 0 bases, leaving 10 bases between them. CDR3 length equals 15 residues. Germline values: CDR1 SGHRS, CDR2 YFSETQ.

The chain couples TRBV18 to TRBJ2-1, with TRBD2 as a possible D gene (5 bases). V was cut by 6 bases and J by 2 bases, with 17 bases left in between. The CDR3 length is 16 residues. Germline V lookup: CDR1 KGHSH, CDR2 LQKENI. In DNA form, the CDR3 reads TGTGCCAGCTCGCCATCCGGGGTCGGAACCTACAATGAGCAGTTCTTC. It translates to CASSPSGVGTYNEQFF.

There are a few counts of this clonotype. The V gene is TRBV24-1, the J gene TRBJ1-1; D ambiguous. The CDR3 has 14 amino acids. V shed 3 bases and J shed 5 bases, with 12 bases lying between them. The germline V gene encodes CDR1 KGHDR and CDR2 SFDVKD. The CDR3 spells CATSDPGVGTEAFF. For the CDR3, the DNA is TGTGCCACCAGTGATCCCGGGGTGGGGACTGAAGCTTTCTTT.

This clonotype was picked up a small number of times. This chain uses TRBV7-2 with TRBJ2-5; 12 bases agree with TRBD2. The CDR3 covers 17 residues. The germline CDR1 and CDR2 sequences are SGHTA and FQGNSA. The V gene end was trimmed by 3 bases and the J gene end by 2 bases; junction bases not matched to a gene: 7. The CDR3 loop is CASSLGTSGLIQETQYF. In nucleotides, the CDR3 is TGTGCCAGCAGCTTGGGGACTAGCGGGCTAATTCAAGAGACCCAGTACTTC.

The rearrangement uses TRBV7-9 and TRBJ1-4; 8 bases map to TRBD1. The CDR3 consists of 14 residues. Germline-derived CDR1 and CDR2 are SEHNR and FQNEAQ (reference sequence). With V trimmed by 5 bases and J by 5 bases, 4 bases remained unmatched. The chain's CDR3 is CASSPGGTNEKLFF. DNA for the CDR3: TGTGCCAGCAGCCCAGGGGGCACGAATGAAAAACTGTTTTTT.

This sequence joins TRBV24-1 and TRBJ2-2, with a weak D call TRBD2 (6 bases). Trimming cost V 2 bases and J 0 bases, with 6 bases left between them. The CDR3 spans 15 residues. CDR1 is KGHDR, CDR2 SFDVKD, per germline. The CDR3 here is CATSDWGANTGELFF. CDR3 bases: TGTGCCACCAGTGATTGGGGGGCGAACACCGGGGAGCTGTTTTTT.

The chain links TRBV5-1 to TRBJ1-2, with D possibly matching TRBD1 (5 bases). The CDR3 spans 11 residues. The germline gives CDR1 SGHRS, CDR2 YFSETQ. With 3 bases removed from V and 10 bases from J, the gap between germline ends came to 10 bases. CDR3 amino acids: CASSSGVNYTF. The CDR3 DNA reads TGCGCCAGCAGCTCGGGGGTGAACTACACCTTC. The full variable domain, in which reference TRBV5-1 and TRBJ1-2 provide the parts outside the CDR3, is KAGVTQTPRYLIKTRGQQVTLSCSPISGHRSVSWYQQTPGQGLQFLFEYFSETQRNKGNFPGRFSGRQFSNSRSEMNVSTLELGDSALYLCASSSGVNYTFGSGTRLTVV.

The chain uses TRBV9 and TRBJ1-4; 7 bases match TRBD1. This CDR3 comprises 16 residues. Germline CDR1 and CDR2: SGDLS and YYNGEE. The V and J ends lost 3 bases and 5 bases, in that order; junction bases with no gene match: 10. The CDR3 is CASSETTGQLNEKLFF. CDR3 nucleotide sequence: TGTGCCAGCAGCGAGACGACGGGACAGTTAAATGAAAAACTGTTTTTT.

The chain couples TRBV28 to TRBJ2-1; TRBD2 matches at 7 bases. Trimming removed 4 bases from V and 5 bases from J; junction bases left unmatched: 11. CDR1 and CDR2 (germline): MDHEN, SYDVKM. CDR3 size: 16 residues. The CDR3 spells CASSSPFAGENNEQFF. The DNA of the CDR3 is TGTGCCAGCAGTTCTCCCTTCGCGGGGGAGAACAATGAGCAGTTCTTC.

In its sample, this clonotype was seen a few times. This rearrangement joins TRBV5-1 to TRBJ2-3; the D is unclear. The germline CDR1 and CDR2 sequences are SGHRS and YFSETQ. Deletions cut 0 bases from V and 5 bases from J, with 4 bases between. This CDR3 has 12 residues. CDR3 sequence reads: CASSLVGDTQYF. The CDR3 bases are TGCGCCAGCAGCTTGGTTGGAGATACGCAGTATTTT.

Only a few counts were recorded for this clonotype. Here the CDR3 reads CASGDRSGTDTQYF. CDR3 nucleotide sequence: TGCGCCAGCGGTGACAGGTCCGGCACAGATACGCAGTATTTT. The rearrangement uses TRBV5-1 and TRBJ2-3; weak D call: TRBD1 (6 bases). The V and J ends lost 7 bases and 1 base respectively, with 13 bases between them. CDR3 length: 14 amino acids. Germline CDR1 reads SGHRS; CDR2 reads YFSETQ.

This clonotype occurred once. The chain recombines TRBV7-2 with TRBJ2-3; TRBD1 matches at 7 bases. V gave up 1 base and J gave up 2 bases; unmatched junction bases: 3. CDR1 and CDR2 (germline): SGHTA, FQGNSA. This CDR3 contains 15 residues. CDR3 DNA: TGTGCCAGCAGCTTAGTCGGGACAGACACAGATACGCAGTATTTT. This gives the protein CASSLVGTDTDTQYF.

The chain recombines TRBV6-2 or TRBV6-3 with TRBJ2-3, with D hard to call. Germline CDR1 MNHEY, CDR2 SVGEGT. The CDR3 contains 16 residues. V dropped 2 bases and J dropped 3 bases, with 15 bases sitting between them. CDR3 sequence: CASSYLWVLRTDTQYF. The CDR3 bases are TGTGCCAGCAGTTACCTTTGGGTCCTAAGGACAGATACGCAGTATTTT.

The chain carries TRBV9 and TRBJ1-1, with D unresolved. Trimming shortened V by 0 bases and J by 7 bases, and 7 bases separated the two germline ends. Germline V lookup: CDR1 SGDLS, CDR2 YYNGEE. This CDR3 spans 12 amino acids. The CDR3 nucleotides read TGTGCCAGCAGCGTAGCTTTGGGTGAAGCTTTCTTT. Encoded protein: CASSVALGEAFF.

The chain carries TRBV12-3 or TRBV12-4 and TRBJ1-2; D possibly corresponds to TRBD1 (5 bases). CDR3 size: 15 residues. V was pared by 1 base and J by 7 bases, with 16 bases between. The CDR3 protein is CASSLGLEGFFGYTF. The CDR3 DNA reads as TGTGCCAGCAGTTTAGGGCTGGAGGGGTTTTTTGGCTACACCTTC.

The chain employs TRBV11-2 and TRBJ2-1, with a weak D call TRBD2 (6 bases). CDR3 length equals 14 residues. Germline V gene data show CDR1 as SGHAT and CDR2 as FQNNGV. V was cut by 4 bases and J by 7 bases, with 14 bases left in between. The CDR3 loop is CASSSSGGGNEQFF. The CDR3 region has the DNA TGTGCCAGCAGCTCATCCGGGGGTGGTAATGAGCAGTTCTTC.

The CDR3 is CASSFQANTEAFF. As DNA, the CDR3 is TGCGCCAGCAGCTTCCAGGCGAACACTGAAGCTTTCTTT. The chain combines TRBV5-1 with TRBJ1-1; no reliable D call. This CDR3 spans 13 amino acids. Germline lookup yields CDR1 SGHRS and CDR2 YFSETQ. The V gene lost 2 bases and the J gene lost 1 base, with 6 bases spanning the gap.

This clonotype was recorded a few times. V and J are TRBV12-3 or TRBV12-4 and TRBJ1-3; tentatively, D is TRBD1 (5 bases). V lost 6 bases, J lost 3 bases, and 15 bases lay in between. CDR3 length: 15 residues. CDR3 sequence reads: CASSIAGAIGNTIYF. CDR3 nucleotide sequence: TGTGCCAGCAGCATAGCCGGGGCTATTGGAAACACCATATATTTT.

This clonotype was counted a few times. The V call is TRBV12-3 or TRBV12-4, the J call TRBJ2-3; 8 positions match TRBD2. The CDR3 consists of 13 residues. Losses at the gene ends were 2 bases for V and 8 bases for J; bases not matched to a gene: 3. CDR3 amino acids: CASSLTSGGTQYF. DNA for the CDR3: TGTGCCAGCAGTTTAACTAGCGGAGGTACGCAGTATTTT.

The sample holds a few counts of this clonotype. The DNA of the CDR3 is TGCGCCAGCAGCTTGGGGGCAGGGGGCTACTACGAGCAGTACTTC. This translates into CASSLGAGGYYEQYF. The rearrangement uses TRBV5-1 and TRBJ2-7, with 8 nucleotides matching TRBD1. Trimming removed 0 bases from V and 3 bases from J; junction bases left unmatched: 5. This CDR3 contains 15 residues. Germline V gene sequence: CDR1 SGHRS, CDR2 YFSETQ.

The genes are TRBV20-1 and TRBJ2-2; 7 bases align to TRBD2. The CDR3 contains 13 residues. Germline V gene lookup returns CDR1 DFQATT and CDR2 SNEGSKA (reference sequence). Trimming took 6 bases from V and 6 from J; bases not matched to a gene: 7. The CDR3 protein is CSARTSGPGELFF. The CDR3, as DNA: TGCAGTGCCCGGACTAGTGGTCCCGGGGAGCTGTTTTTT.

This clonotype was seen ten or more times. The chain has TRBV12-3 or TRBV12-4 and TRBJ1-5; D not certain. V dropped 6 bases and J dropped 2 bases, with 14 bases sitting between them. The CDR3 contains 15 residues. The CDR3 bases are TGTGCCAGCAGCCCTTACGTTGGCCGCAATCAGCCCCAGCATTTT. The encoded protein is CASSPYVGRNQPQHF.

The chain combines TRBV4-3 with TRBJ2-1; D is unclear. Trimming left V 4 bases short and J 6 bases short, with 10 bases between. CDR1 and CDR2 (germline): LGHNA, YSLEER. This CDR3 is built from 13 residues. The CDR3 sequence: CASSPLSSNEQFF. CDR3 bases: TGCGCCAGCAGCCCTCTGAGTTCCAATGAGCAGTTCTTC.

CDR3 coding DNA: TGTGCCAGTGGGACTACCTTAAACAATGAGCAGTTCTTC. This codes for CASGTTLNNEQFF. The rearrangement joins TRBV5-6 to TRBJ2-1, with 7 positions matching TRBD2. Germline loops: CDR1 SGHDT, CDR2 YYEEEE. The V and J ends lost 8 bases and 5 bases, in that order; junction bases with no gene match: 7. The CDR3 is 13 amino acids.

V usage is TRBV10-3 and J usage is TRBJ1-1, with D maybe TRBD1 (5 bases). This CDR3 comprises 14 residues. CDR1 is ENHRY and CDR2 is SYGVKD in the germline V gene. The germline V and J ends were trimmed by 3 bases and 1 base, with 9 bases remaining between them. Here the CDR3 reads CAISEKGKNTEAFF. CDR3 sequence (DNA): TGTGCCATCAGTGAAAAGGGGAAGAACACTGAAGCTTTCTTT.

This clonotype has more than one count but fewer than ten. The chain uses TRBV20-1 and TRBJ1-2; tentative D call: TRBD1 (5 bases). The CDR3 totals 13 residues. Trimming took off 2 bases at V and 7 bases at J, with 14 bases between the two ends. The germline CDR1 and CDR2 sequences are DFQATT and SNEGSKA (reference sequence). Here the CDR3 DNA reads TGCAGTGCTAGACACTCAGGGAAAGCTGGCTACACCTTC. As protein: CSARHSGKAGYTF.